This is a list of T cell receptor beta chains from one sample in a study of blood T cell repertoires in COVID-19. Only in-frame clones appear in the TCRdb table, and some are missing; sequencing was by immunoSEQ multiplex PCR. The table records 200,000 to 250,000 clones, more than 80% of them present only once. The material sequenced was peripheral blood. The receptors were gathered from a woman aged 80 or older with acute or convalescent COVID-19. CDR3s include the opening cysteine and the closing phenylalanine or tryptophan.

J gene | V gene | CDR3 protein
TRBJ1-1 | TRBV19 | CASSPTQNTEAFF
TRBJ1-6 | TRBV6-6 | CASSYYPGEYNSPLHF
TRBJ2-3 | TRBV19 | CASSNPSTDTQYF
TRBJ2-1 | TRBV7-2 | CASSLQGGASYNEQFF
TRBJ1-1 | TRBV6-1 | CASSEPGQGMNTEAFF
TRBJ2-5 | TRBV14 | CASSPRTSGDQETQYF
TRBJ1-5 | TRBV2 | CASRTTGQNQPQHF
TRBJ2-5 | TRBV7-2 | CASSWGGQGQETQYF
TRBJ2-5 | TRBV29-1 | CSVGRFYTGGQETQYF
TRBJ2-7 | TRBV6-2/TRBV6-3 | CASSIGQVLYEQYF
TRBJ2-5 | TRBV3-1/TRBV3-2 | CASSQEWGLRQETQYF
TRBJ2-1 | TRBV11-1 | CASSRDRVTNEQFF
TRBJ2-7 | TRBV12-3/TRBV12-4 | CASSLGSSGEQYF
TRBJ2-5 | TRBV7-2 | CASRYQVAGGRETQYF
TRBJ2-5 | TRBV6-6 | CASSYSSRGRETQYF
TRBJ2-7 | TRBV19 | CASSINMGQARDEQYF
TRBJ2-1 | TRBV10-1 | CASRPAGDFHEQFF
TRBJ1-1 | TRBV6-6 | CASKGVNTEAFF
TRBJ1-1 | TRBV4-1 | CASSLQGMNTEAFF
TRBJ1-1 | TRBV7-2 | CASSLAGRGNTEAFF
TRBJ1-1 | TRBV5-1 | CASSPRQGPAEAFF
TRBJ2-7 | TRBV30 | CAWRLQGMGYEQYF
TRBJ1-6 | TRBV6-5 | CATSSRQGESPLHF
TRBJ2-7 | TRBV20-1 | CSASGQGRSYEQYF
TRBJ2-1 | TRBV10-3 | CAADRGGTYNEQFF
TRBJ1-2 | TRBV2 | CASTEGQGGIYGYTF
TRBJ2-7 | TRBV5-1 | CASSLDRVYEQYF
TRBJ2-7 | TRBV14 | CASSTSYEQYF
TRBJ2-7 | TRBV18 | CASSPGTGGTEQYF
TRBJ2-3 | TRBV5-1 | CASSRRDSFSDTQYF
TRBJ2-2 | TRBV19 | CASSIPGVGTGELFF
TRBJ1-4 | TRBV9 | CASSPRTGDGEKLFF
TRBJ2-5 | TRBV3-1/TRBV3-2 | CASSQRRFDREETQYF
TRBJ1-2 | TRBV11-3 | CASSPRQGWDYGYTF
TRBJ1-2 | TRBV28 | CASSSPGGGGNYGYTF
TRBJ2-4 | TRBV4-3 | CASSQEVKLAKNIQYF
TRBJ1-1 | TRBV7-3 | CASSVTGGVEAFF
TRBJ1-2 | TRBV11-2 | CASSLDRQGAIGYTF
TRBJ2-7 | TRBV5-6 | CASSLGTGVREQYF
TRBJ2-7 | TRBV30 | CARRDRGLDEQYF